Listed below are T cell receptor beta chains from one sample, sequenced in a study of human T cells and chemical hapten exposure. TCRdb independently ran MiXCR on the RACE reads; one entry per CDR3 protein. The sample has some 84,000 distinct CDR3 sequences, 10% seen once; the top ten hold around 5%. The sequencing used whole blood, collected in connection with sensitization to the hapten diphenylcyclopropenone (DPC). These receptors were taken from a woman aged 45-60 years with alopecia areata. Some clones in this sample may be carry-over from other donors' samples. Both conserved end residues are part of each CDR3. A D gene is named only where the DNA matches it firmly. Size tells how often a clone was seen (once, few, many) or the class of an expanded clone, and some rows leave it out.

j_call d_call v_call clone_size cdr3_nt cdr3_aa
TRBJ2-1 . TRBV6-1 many TGTGCCAGCGGACTCCTTGGGCGGAACAACTACAATGAGCAGTTCTTC CASGLLGRNNYNEQFF
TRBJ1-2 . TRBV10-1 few TGCGCCAGCAGTGAATCGGGTCTTAACTATGGCTACACCTTC CASSESGLNYGYTF
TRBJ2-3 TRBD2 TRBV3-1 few TGTGCCAGCAGCCAAGACGTACTAGCGGGAGCCACAGATACGCAGTATTTT CASSQDVLAGATDTQYF
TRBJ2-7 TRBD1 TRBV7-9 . TGTGCCAGCAGCACAAAGGGGGCGGAAACTCCTACCGAGCAGTACTTC CASSTKGAETPTEQYF
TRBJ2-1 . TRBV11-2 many TGTGCCAGCAGCTTAGTGGGCTTCCGGAGCTCCTACAATGAGCAGTTCTTC CASSLVGFRSSYNEQFF
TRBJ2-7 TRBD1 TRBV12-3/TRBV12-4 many TGTGCCAGCAGTAATAACAGGGGGAGGTCCTACGAGCAGTACTTC CASSNNRGRSYEQYF
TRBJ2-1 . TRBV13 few TGTGCCAGCAGCTCCGATAGCTCCTACAATGAGCAGTTCTTC CASSSDSSYNEQFF
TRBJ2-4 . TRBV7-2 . TGTGCCAGCAGCTTAGCGCCCAGGGTGGCCAAAAACATTCAGTACTTC CASSLAPRVAKNIQYF
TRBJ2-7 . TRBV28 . TGTGCCAGCAGTTTAGTTGTCCAGGGGTTCTACGAGCAGTACTTC CASSLVVQGFYEQYF
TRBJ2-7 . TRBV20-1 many TGCAGTGCTAGGTCCGGGTACGAGCAGTACTTC CSARSGYEQYF
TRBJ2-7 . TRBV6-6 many TGTGCCAGCAGTCTCACCGATTTGGGCGAGCAGTACTTC CASSLTDLGEQYF
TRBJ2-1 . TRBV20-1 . TGCAGTGCTGGTAGACCCGGGCCCCTACTTTCGGATGAGCAGTTCTTC CSAGRPGPLLSDEQFF
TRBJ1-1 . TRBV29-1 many TGCAGCGGCAGGGAGCGGAACACTGAAGCTTTCTTT CSGRERNTEAFF
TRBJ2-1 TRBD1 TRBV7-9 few TGTGCCAGCAGCCCCTTTGGCGCAGGGGGTTTTAATGAGCAGTTCTTC CASSPFGAGGFNEQFF
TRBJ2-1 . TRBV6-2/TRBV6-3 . TGTGCCAGCAGCACCCTAATAGGTTTCCGCAATGAGCAGTTCTTC CASSTLIGFRNEQFF